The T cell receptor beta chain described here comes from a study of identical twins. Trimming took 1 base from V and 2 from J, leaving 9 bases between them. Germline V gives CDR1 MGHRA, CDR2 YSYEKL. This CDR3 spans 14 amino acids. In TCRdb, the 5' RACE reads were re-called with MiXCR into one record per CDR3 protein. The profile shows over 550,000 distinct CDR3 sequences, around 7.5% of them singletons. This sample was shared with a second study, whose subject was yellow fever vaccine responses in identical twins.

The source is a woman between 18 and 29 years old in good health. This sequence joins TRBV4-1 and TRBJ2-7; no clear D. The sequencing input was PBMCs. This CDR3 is CASSQVILTYEQYF. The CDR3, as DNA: TGCGCCAGCAGCCAAGTGATTCTAACCTACGAGCAGTACTTC.